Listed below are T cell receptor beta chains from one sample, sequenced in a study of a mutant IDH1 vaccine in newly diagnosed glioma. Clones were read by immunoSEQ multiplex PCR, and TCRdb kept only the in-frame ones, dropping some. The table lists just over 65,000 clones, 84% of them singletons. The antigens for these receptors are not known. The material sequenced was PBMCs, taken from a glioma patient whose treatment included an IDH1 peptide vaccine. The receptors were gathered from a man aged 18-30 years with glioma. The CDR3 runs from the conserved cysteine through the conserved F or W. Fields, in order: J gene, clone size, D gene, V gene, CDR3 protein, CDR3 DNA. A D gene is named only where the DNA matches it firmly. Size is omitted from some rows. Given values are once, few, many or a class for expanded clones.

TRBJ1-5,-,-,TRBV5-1,CASSLAGGDYQPQHF,TGCGCCAGCAGCTTGGCCGGAGGGGACTATCAGCCCCAGCATTTT
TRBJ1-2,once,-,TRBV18,CASSVGTYPEGYTF,TGTGCCAGCTCAGTCGGGACTTACCCCGAGGGCTACACCTTC
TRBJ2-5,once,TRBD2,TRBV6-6,CASTMRTSGRMTQYF,TGTGCCAGCACCATGAGGACTAGCGGGAGAATGACCCAGTACTTC
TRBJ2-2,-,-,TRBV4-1,CASSQEWWTGELFF,TGCGCCAGCAGCCAAGAGTGGTGGACCGGGGAGCTGTTTTTT
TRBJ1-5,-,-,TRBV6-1,CASSARGLQPQHF,TGTGCCAGCAGTGCCCGGGGCCTTCAGCCCCAGCATTTT
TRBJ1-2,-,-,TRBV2,CAVDSTFYGYTF,TGTGCCGTCGACAGTACATTCTATGGCTACACCTTC
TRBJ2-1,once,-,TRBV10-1,CASRPAGRDEQFF,TGCGCCAGCAGACCCGCGGGCCGGGATGAGCAGTTCTTC
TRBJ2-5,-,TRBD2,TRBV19,CASSTPGLAGTSQETQYF,TGTGCCAGTAGTACCCCGGGACTAGCGGGTACCTCGCAAGAGACCCAGTACTTC
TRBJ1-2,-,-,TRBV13,CASSLFSYGYTF,TGTGCCAGCAGCTTATTCTCCTATGGCTACACCTTC
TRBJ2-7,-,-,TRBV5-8,CASGRAVYEQYF,TGTGCCAGCGGGCGGGCGGTCTACGAGCAGTACTTC
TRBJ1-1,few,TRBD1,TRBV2,CASSVTGVNTEAFF,TGTGCCAGCAGTGTGACAGGGGTGAACACTGAAGCTTTCTTT
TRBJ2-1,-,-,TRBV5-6,CASSLVRSSSYNEQFF,TGTGCCAGCAGCTTGGTGCGTTCGAGCTCCTACAATGAGCAGTTCTTC
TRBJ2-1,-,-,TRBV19,CASSIRREQFF,TGTGCCAGTAGTATACGGCGTGAGCAGTTCTTC
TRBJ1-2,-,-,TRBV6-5,CASSYEPPQGPGGYTF,TGTGCCAGCAGTTACGAGCCACCACAGGGTCCAGGTGGCTACACCTTC
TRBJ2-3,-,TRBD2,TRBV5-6,CASSLGGGRSTDTQYF,TGTGCCAGCAGCTTGGGAGGCGGGAGGTCCACAGATACGCAGTATTTT
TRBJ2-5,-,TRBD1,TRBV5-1,CASSAGQEETQYF,TGCGCCAGCAGCGCGGGACAGGAAGAGACCCAGTACTTC
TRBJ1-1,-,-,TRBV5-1,CASTLGRGNEAFF,TGCGCCAGCACCCTGGGGCGGGGTAATGAAGCTTTCTTT
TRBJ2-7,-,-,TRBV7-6,CASSVTRATRGGASYEQYF,TGTGCCAGCAGCGTAACTAGGGCAACTCGAGGGGGGGCCTCCTACGAGCAGTACTTC
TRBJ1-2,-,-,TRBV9,CASSVVGVNYGYTF,TGTGCCAGCAGCGTAGTAGGGGTTAACTATGGCTACACCTTC
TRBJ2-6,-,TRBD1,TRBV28,CASSLQGSGANVLTF,TGTGCCAGCAGCCTACAGGGGTCTGGGGCCAACGTCCTGACTTTC
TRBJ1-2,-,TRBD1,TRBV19,CASIQTGQGFRGYTF,TGTGCCAGTATCCAGACGGGACAGGGTTTTCGTGGCTACACCTTC
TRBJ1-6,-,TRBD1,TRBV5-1,CASSLGDRVNSPLHF,TGCGCCAGCAGCTTGGGCGACAGGGTCAATTCACCCCTCCACTTT
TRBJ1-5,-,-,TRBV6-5,CASSPMSLSNQPQHF,TGTGCCAGCAGTCCCATGAGTTTGAGCAATCAGCCCCAGCATTTT
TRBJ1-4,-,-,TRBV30,CAWSETWLNEKLFF,TGTGCCTGGAGTGAGACCTGGCTTAATGAAAAACTGTTTTTT